What follows are 2 T cell receptor beta chains derived from one specimen sequenced in a study of response to subunit inactivated influenza vaccine. TCRdb processed the RT-PCR reads anew with MiXCR; each CDR3 protein has one entry. The sample includes about 650,000 distinct CDR3 sequences, 15% to 19% of them seen just once. The sequencing used PBMCs from blood, collected roughly 13 days after vaccination. Every receptor here comes from a man in his forties or fifties who received an inactivated influenza vaccine.

This clonotype showed up just a few times. The gene calls are TRBV2 and TRBJ1-1; the D is unclear. Looked up from germline, CDR1 is SNHLY and CDR2 is FYNNEI. The CDR3 is 12 amino acids. The V gene lost 4 bases and the J gene lost 6 bases, with 9 bases spanning the gap. The CDR3 DNA reads as TGTGCCAGCAGTGCGCTACGGGCTGAAGCTTTCTTT. This codes for CASSALRAEAFF.

The chain recombines TRBV27 with TRBJ2-4; D is uncertain. Trimming stripped 5 bases from V and 0 bases from J, with 20 bases between. This CDR3 comprises 18 residues. The germline CDR1 and CDR2 sequences are MNHEY and SMNVEV (reference sequence). This CDR3 reads CASSPPPGRSLAKNIQYF. The CDR3 DNA follows: TGTGCCAGCAGTCCGCCACCAGGACGGAGCCTAGCCAAAAACATTCAGTACTTC.